Sequencing of this T cell receptor (beta chain) was carried out in a study of blood T cell repertoires in COVID-19. As for the study in general: Whether acute or convalescent, the COVID-19 samples came from the United States, Italy and Spain. T cells, B-cell-depleted T cells, or PBMCs provided the cDNA or gDNA that served as material.

This CDR3 has 15 residues. Trimming pared 5 bases from V and 1 base from J, leaving 14 bases between. CDR1 KGHSH and CDR2 LQKENI come from the germline V gene. Seattle patients were enrolled during active infection and followed longitudinally. Original processing notes: The authors estimated nucleated cell counts from reference gene primer amplification. The repertoire was sequenced with immunoSEQ multiplex PCR; TCRdb's copy has only in-frame clones and lacks some. The DNA gave D and trimming, while V, J and clone size come from that table. The sample yields some 330,000 clones, about 90% seen once. This TCR derives from a woman aged 30 to 39 with COVID-19, enrolled during active disease. The chain uses TRBV18 and TRBJ1-1; D is possibly TRBD1 (5 bases). Sequencing was done on a sample of peripheral blood. In DNA form, the CDR3 reads TGTGCCAGCTCATCCCTCAGGGATGGGAACACTGAAGCTTTCTTT. Amino acid sequence: CASSSLRDGNTEAFF.